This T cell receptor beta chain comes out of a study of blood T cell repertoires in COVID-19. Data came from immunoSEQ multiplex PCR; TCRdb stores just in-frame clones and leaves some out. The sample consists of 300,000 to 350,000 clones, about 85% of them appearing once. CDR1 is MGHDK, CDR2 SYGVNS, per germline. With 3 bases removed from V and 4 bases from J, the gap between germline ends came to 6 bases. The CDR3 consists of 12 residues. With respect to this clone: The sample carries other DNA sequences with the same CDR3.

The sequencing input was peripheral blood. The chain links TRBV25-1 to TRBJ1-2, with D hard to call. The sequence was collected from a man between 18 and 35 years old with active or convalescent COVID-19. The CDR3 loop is CASSDPGYGYTF. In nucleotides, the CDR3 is TGTGCCAGCAGTGACCCAGGCTATGGCTACACCTTC.